This TCR beta chain came from a study of identical twins. This CDR3 comprises 17 residues. Germline V lookup: CDR1 LGHNA, CDR2 YSLEER. V lost 1 base and J lost 5; bases outside the gene matches: 11. This clonotype was detected many times. What it binds is not known. Donors were all healthy Caucasians. In TCRdb, the 5' RACE reads were re-called with MiXCR into one record per CDR3 protein. The data show about 690,000 distinct CDR3 sequences, 5.5% to 7.5% seen once. Regarding the study as a whole: Part of the zero-insertion signal could reflect confounding by invariant MAIT and iNKT cells. Recombination models fit unrelated individuals' TCR alpha sharing but underestimated twins'.

The rearrangement joins TRBV4-3 to TRBJ2-1; 7 positions agree with TRBD2. Input material: naive T cells sorted from blood. The sequence derives from a man between 18 and 29 years old in good health. DNA for the CDR3: TGCGCCAGCAGCCAAGGCGTTCGGGGAGGGCTTAACAATGAGCAGTTCTTC. Its protein product is CASSQGVRGGLNNEQFF.